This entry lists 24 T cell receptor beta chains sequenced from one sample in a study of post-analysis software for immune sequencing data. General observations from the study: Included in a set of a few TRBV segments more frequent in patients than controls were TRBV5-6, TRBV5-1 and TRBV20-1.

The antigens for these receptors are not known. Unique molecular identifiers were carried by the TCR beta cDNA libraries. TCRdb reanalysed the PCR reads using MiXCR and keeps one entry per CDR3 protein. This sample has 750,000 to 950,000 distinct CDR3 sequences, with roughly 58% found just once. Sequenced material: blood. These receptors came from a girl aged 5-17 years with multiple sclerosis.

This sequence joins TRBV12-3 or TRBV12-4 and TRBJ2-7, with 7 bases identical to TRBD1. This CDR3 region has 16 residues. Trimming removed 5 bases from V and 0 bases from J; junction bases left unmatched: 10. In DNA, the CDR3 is TGTGCCAGCAGTGTGACAGGGCTTATAAGCTCCTACGAGCAGTACTTC. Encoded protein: CASSVTGLISSYEQYF.

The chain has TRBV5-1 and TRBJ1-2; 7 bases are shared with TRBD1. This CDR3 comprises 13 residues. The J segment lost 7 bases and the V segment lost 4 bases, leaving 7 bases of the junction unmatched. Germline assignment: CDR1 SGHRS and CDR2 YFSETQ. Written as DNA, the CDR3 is TGCGCCAGCAGCGAGAGACAGGGTAGTGGCTACACCTTC. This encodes CASSERQGSGYTF.

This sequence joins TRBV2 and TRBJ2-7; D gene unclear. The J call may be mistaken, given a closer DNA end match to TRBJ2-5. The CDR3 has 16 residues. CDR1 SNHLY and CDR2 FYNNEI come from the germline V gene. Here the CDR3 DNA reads TGTGCCAGCAGTGAACTGAAGCGCCAGGCGAGAGAGACCCAGTACTTC. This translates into CASSELKRQARETQYF.

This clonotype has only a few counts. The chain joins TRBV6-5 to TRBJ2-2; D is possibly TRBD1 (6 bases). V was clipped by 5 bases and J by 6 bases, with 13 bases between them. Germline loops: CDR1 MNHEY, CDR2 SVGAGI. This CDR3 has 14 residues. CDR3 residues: CASSPLQGSGELFF. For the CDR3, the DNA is TGTGCCAGCAGTCCTCTACAGGGATCCGGGGAGCTGTTTTTT.

CDR3 in amino acids: CASSQDPASGANVLTF. The CDR3 DNA sequence: TGTGCCAGCAGCCAAGATCCCGCCTCCGGGGCCAACGTCCTGACTTTC. The chain is built from TRBV4-2 and TRBJ2-6; D gene uncertain. The CDR3 is made up of 16 amino acids. V was cut by 0 bases and J by 4 bases, with 10 bases left in between. Per the germline V gene, CDR1 is LGHNA and CDR2 is YNFKEQ.

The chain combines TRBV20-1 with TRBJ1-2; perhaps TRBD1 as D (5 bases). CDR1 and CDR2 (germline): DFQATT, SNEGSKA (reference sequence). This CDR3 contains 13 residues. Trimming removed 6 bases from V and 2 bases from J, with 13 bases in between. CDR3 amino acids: CSAPAEGNYGYTF. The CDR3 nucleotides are TGCAGTGCGCCGGCAGAGGGGAACTATGGCTACACCTTC.

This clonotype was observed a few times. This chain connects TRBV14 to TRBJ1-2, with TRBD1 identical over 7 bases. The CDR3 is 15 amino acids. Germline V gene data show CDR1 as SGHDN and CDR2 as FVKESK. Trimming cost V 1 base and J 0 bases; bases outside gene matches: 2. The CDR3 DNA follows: TGTGCCAGCAGCCAAGGACAGGGTTCTAACTATGGCTACACCTTC. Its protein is CASSQGQGSNYGYTF.

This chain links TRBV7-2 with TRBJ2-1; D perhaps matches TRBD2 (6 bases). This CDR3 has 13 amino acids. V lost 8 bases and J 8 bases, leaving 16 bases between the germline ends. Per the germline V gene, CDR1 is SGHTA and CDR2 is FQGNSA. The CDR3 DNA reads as TGTGCCAGCGAAAGGATGGGGGGAGATGAGCAGTTCTTC. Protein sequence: CASERMGGDEQFF.

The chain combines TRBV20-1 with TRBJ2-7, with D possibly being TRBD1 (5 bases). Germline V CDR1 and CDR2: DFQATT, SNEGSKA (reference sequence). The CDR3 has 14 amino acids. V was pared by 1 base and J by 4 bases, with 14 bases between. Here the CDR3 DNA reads TGCAGTGCTAGAGGGGGCACCCTCTGGTACGAGCAGTACTTC. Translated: CSARGGTLWYEQYF.

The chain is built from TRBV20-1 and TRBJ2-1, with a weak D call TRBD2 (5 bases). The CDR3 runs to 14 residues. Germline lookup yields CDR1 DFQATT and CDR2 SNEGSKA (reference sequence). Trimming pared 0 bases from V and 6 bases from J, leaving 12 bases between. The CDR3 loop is CSAREPLGSNEQFF. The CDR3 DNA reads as TGCAGTGCTAGAGAACCTCTAGGGAGCAATGAGCAGTTCTTC.

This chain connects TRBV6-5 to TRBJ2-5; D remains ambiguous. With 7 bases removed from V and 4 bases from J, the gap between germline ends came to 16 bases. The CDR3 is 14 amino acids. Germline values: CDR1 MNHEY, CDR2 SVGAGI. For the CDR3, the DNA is TGTGCCAGCACCCTTACGGCTAGTTTAGAGACCCAGTACTTC. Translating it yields CASTLTASLETQYF.

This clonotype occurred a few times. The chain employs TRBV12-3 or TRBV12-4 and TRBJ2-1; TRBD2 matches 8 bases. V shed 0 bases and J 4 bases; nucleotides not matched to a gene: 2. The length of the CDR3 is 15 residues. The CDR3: CASSLAGRVYNEQFF. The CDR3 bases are TGTGCCAGCAGTTTAGCCGGGAGGGTATACAATGAGCAGTTCTTC.

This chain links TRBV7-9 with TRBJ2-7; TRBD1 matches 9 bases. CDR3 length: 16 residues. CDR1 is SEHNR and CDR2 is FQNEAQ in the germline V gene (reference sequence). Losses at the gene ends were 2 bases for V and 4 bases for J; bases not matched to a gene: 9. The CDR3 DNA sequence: TGTGCCAGCAGCTTAAGAGGGACAGGGCCGGGGTACGAGCAGTACTTC. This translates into CASSLRGTGPGYEQYF.

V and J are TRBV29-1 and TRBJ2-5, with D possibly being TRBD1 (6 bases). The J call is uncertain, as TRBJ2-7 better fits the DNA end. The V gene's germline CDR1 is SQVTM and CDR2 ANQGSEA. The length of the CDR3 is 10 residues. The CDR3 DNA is TGCAGCATTTGGGACAACGAGCAGTACTTC. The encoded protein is CSIWDNEQYF.

In DNA, the CDR3 is TGTGCCAGCAGCCCCTATGCCCCGGATGAGCAGTTCTTC. It encodes CASSPYAPDEQFF. V and J are TRBV12-3 or TRBV12-4 and TRBJ2-1; D is unclear. V was cut by 6 bases and J by 8 bases, with 14 bases left in between. This CDR3 has 13 amino acids.

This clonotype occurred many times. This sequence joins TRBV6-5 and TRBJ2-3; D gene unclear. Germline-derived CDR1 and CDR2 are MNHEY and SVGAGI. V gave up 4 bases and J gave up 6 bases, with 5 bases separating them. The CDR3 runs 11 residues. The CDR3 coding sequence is TGTGCCAGCAGTTCGAGCGATACGCAGTATTTT. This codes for CASSSSDTQYF.

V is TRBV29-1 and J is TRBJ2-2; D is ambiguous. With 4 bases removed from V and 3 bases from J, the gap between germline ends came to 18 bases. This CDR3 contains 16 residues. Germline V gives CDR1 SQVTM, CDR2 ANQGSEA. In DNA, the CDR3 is TGCAGCGTTGTAAACCCAGGTCCCTACGACACCGGGGAGCTGTTTTTT. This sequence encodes CSVVNPGPYDTGELFF.

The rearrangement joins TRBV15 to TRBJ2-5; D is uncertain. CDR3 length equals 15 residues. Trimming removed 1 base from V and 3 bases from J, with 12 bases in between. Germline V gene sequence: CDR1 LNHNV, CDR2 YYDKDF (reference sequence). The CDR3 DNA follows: TGTGCCACCAGCAGAGCTCGGCAGGAAGAAGAGACCCAGTACTTC. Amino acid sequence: CATSRARQEEETQYF.

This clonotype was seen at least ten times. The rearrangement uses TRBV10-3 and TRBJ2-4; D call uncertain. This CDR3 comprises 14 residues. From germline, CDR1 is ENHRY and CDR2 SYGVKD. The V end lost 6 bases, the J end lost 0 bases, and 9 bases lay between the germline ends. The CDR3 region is CAIRDPSAKNIQYF. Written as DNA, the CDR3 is TGTGCCATCAGGGACCCTTCAGCCAAAAACATTCAGTACTTC.

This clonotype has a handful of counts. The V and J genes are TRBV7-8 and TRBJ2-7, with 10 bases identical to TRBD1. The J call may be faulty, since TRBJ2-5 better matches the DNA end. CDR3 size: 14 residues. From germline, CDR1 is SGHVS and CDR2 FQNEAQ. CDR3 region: CASSLTGGMETQYF. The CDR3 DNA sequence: TGTGCCAGCAGCTTGACAGGGGGCATGGAGACCCAGTACTTC.

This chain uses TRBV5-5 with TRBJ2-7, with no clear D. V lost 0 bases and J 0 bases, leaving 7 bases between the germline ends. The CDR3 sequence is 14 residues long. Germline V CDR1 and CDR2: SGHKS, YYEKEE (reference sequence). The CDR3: CASSLGSTSYEQYF. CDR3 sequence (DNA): TGTGCCAGCAGCTTGGGTTCCACCTCCTACGAGCAGTACTTC.

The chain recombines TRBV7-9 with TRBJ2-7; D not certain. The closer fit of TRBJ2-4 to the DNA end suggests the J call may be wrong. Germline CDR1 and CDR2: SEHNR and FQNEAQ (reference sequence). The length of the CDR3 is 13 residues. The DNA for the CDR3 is TGTGCCAGCAGCCCCCCAAAACCAAACATTCAGTACTTC. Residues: CASSPPKPNIQYF.

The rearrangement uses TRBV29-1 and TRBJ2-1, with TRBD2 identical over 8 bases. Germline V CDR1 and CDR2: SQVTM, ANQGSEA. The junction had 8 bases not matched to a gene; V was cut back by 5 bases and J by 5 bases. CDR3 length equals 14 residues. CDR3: CSVQPGTRNNEQFF. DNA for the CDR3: TGCAGCGTTCAACCCGGGACTAGGAACAATGAGCAGTTCTTC.

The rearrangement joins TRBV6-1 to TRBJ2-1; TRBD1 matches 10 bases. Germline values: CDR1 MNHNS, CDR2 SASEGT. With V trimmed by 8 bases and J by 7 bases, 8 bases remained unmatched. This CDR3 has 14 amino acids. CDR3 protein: CASRGTGVVNEQFF. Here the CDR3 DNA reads TGTGCCAGCCGTGGGACAGGGGTGGTGAATGAGCAGTTCTTC.